This TCR beta chain came from a study of T cell repertoires in cytomegalovirus infection. Study background: Matching HLA type, along with CMV infection, was indicated by public TCR beta signatures.

TCRdb recomputed calls from the reads with MiXCR, one row per CDR3 protein. Here the sample spans more than 85,000 distinct CDR3 sequences, more than 20% being singletons. CDR3 length: 16 residues. Germline V gene sequence: CDR1 SGHTA, CDR2 FQGTGA. Trimming shortened V by 2 bases and J by 4 bases, and 14 bases separated the two germline ends. This clonotype was detected many times. The gene calls are TRBV7-3 and TRBJ2-2, with D tentatively TRBD1 or TRBD2 (5 bases each). Sample: CD8+ T cells from PBMCs. The TCR originated in a human donor in good health (CMV status not recorded). Some clones in this sample may be carry-over from other donors' samples. For the CDR3, the DNA is TGTGCCAGCAGCTTACGGGGCGGCGGACTCACCGGGGAGCTGTTTTTT. It codes for CASSLRGGGLTGELFF.